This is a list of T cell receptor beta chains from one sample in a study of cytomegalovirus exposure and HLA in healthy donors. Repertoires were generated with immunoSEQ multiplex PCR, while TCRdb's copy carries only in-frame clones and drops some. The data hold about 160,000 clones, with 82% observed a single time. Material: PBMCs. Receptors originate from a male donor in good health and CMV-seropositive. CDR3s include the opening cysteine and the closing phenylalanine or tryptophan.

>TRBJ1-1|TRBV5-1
CASSARGRTNTEAFF
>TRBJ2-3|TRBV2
CASMGQFSTDTQYF
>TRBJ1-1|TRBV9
CASSVGQGAGNTEAFF
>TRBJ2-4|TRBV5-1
CASSFPLAGDGAKNIQYF
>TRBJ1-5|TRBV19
CATGTSHQPQHF
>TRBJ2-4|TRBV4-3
CASSQETGNIQYF
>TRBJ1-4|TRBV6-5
CASSFRDRGLDEKLFF
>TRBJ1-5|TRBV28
CASSARDRGKHSNQPQHF
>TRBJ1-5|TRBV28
CASSFRGTGNQPQHF
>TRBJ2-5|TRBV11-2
CASSMGHRETQYF
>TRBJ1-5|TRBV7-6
CASSPRDSSNQPQHF
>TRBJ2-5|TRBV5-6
CASSRGTGGTETQYF
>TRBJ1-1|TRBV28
CASIPTGAAEAFF
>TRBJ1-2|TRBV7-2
CASSLYTAGYGYTF
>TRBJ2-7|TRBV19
CASSFLGTGASYEQYF
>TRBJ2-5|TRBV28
CASSRPSGGETQYF
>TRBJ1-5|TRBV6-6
CASSDPGQYQPQHF
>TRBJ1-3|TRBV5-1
CASSITSSGNTIYF
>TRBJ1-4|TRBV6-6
CASSYRQNEKLFF
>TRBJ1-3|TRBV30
CAWRPGGSSGNTIYF
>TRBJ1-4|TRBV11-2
CASSPGQFEEKLFF
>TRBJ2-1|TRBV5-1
CASSWGTGRDEQFF